Listed below are T cell receptor beta chains from one sample, sequenced in a study of graft-versus-host responses after intestinal transplantation. These receptors are not linked to any known antigen. The repertoire was sequenced with immunoSEQ multiplex PCR; TCRdb's copy has only in-frame clones and lacks some. The repertoire consists of about 120,000 clones, with approximately 95% occurring once and the leading ten covering 2.5% to 3.5%. The sequencing here drew on unstimulated CD8+ T cells sorted from spleen or lymph node cells, taken before intestinal transplant. These receptors all stem from a human donor who received an intestinal transplant. CDR3s include the opening cysteine and the closing phenylalanine or tryptophan. Each record gives: CDR3 protein, J gene, V gene, clone size, CDR3 length. Size values are once, few and many counts, or a class for expanded clones, and some rows have none.

cdr3_aa: CASSHYLGGNEQFF; j_call: TRBJ2-1; v_call: TRBV4-1; clone_size: NA; cdr3_length: 14
cdr3_aa: CASSQVGTSVNEQYF; j_call: NA; v_call: TRBV4-1; clone_size: NA; cdr3_length: 15
cdr3_aa: CASSQLSKTGHTSYNEQFF; j_call: TRBJ2-1; v_call: TRBV7-9; clone_size: NA; cdr3_length: 19
cdr3_aa: CASSYGQGGYGYTF; j_call: TRBJ1-2; v_call: TRBV4-3; clone_size: NA; cdr3_length: 14
cdr3_aa: CASSSNVESEAFF; j_call: TRBJ1-1; v_call: TRBV9; clone_size: NA; cdr3_length: 13
cdr3_aa: CASSKDRGYDSNQPQHF; j_call: TRBJ1-5; v_call: TRBV11-2; clone_size: once; cdr3_length: 17
cdr3_aa: CASQPEQFF; j_call: TRBJ2-1; v_call: TRBV21-1; clone_size: NA; cdr3_length: 9
cdr3_aa: CASSRSKGSWYNEQFF; j_call: TRBJ2-1; v_call: TRBV5-1; clone_size: NA; cdr3_length: 16
cdr3_aa: CASSFSNLGEQYF; j_call: TRBJ2-7; v_call: TRBV28; clone_size: NA; cdr3_length: 13
cdr3_aa: CASSLGPADIKLFF; j_call: TRBJ1-4; v_call: TRBV7-2; clone_size: NA; cdr3_length: 14
cdr3_aa: CASTLGLAITDTQYF; j_call: TRBJ2-3; v_call: TRBV6-1; clone_size: NA; cdr3_length: 15
cdr3_aa: CASSLIPGSADEQFF; j_call: TRBJ2-1; v_call: TRBV5-1; clone_size: once; cdr3_length: 15
cdr3_aa: CASSPTVRGAFGYTF; j_call: TRBJ1-2; v_call: TRBV4-3; clone_size: few; cdr3_length: 15
cdr3_aa: CASRPFYTGELFF; j_call: TRBJ2-2; v_call: TRBV5-6; clone_size: NA; cdr3_length: 13
cdr3_aa: CASSFSGGGQPQHF; j_call: TRBJ1-5; v_call: TRBV7-2; clone_size: NA; cdr3_length: 14
cdr3_aa: CASSLRTFYGYTF; j_call: TRBJ1-2; v_call: TRBV28; clone_size: NA; cdr3_length: 13
cdr3_aa: CASTTLASQETQYF; j_call: TRBJ2-5; v_call: TRBV28; clone_size: NA; cdr3_length: 14
cdr3_aa: CASSSILAIGWPPFF; j_call: TRBJ2-1; v_call: TRBV5-1; clone_size: NA; cdr3_length: 15
cdr3_aa: CASSSGQGNAGNTIYF; j_call: TRBJ1-3; v_call: TRBV13; clone_size: NA; cdr3_length: 16
cdr3_aa: CASSLPHRGAATSAYNEQFF; j_call: TRBJ2-1; v_call: TRBV9; clone_size: NA; cdr3_length: 20
cdr3_aa: CSVEGGSSSYEQYF; j_call: TRBJ2-7; v_call: TRBV29-1; clone_size: NA; cdr3_length: 14
cdr3_aa: CASSFLPKQYF; j_call: TRBJ2-7; v_call: TRBV27; clone_size: NA; cdr3_length: 11
cdr3_aa: CASSLALNTEAFF; j_call: TRBJ1-1; v_call: TRBV28; clone_size: NA; cdr3_length: 13
cdr3_aa: CASSLMRVGSNQPQHF; j_call: TRBJ1-5; v_call: TRBV7-8; clone_size: NA; cdr3_length: 16
cdr3_aa: CAVGEGDEQYF; j_call: TRBJ2-7; v_call: TRBV6-6; clone_size: few; cdr3_length: 11
cdr3_aa: CASSADTGATYNSPLHF; j_call: TRBJ1-6; v_call: TRBV19; clone_size: NA; cdr3_length: 17
cdr3_aa: CASSLRQEDYGYTF; j_call: TRBJ1-2; v_call: TRBV28; clone_size: NA; cdr3_length: 14
cdr3_aa: CASSGTQSYEQYF; j_call: TRBJ2-7; v_call: TRBV7-9; clone_size: NA; cdr3_length: 13
cdr3_aa: CASSLIRGDQPQHF; j_call: TRBJ1-5; v_call: TRBV28; clone_size: NA; cdr3_length: 14
cdr3_aa: CASSQTGGVYGYTF; j_call: TRBJ1-2; v_call: TRBV4-1; clone_size: NA; cdr3_length: 14
cdr3_aa: CASSLNCARESETQYF; j_call: TRBJ2-5; v_call: TRBV27; clone_size: NA; cdr3_length: 16
cdr3_aa: CASTLEGERAYNEQFF; j_call: TRBJ2-1; v_call: TRBV27; clone_size: NA; cdr3_length: 16
cdr3_aa: CASSKLAGGYHEQYF; j_call: TRBJ2-7; v_call: TRBV6-6; clone_size: NA; cdr3_length: 15
cdr3_aa: CASSFLLTASGRNEQYF; j_call: TRBJ2-7; v_call: TRBV28; clone_size: NA; cdr3_length: 17
cdr3_aa: CASSAGTEQFF; j_call: TRBJ2-1; v_call: TRBV9; clone_size: NA; cdr3_length: 11
cdr3_aa: CASSHPKTVYNEQFF; j_call: TRBJ2-1; v_call: TRBV19; clone_size: NA; cdr3_length: 15
cdr3_aa: CASSLISGTSGSRYNEQFF; j_call: TRBJ2-1; v_call: TRBV27; clone_size: NA; cdr3_length: 19
cdr3_aa: CASSLSPAYEQYF; j_call: TRBJ2-7; v_call: TRBV7-2; clone_size: once; cdr3_length: 13
cdr3_aa: CASSLKTGGGEKLFF; j_call: TRBJ1-4; v_call: TRBV5-6; clone_size: NA; cdr3_length: 15